The clone carrying this TCR beta chain was counted only a few times. Its target is not known. TCRdb recomputed calls from the 5' RACE reads with MiXCR, one row per CDR3 protein. The sample has about 720,000 distinct CDR3 sequences, approximately 9% seen once; the top ten hold around 0.98%. The record originates from a study of identical twins. Study-level points and caveats: Zero-insertion results could be subject to partial confounding by invariant MAIT and iNKT cells. Sequences that were out-of-frame, alpha and twin-shared displayed an excess of low generation probability. In beta out-of-frame sequences, the excess sharing between twins was weaker. For cord blood, abundant beta clonotypes had fewer insertions, unlike memory repertoires, which showed none.

CDR1 and CDR2 (germline): SEHNR, FQNEAQ (reference sequence). This CDR3 has 13 residues. V was pared by 3 bases and J by 2 bases, with 5 bases between. These same data were also listed under a study on yellow fever vaccine responses in identical twins.

The origin of this receptor is a young woman in good health. Source material: PBMCs. This chain connects TRBV7-9 to TRBJ2-1; D is undetermined. The CDR3 protein is CASSLVTYNEQFF. The CDR3 DNA reads as TGTGCCAGCAGCTTGGTGACCTACAATGAGCAGTTCTTC.